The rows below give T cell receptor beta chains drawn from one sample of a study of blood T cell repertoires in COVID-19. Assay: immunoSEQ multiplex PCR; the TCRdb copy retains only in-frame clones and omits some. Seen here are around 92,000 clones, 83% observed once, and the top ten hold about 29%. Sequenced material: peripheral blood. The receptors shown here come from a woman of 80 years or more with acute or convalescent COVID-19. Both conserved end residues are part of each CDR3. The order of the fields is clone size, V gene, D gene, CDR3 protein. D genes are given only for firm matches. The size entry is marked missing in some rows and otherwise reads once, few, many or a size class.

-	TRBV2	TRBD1	CASSGGTGFSTGELFF
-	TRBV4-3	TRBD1	CASSQENRGDTEAFF
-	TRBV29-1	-	CSVARGPDTQYF
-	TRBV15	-	CATSRGRVDGELFF
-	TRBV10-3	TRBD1	CATWDREIEAFF
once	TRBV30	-	CAWSFTLGTEAFF
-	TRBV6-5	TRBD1	CASRGPGQGNTEAFF
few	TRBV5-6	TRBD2	CASSLTTAGGSYNEQFF
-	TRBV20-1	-	CSAPQTGGYTF
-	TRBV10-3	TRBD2	CAISERLAGVEGQYF
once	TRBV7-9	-	CASSFGIPASTDTQYF
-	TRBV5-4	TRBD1	CASSDPTTGGYEQYF
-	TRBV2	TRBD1	CASGKDRESEAFF
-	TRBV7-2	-	CASSRSSYEQYF
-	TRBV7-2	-	CASSLEAQGIPLRETQYF
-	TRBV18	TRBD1	CASGQGTEQYF
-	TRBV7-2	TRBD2	CASSLLAGAGDEQFF
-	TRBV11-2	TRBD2	CASSLRTSYNEQFF
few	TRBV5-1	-	CASSLANYEQYF
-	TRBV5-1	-	CASSRAGEDTQYF
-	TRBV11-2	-	CASETGDFGELFF
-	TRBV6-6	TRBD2	CASSVLAGGPYEQYF
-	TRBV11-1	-	CASSRRTAGNTGELFF
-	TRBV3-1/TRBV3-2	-	CASSPGLTTPTYNEQFF
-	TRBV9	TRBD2	CASSARTSGREAEQFF
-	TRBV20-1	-	CSATSYNEQFF
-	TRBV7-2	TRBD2	CASSWGLAGSYEQYF
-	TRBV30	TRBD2	CAWTSGRDTQYF
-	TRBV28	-	CASSPRGGQNQPQHF
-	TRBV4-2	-	CASSPRGGEQYF
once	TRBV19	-	CASSKGGRSYEQYF